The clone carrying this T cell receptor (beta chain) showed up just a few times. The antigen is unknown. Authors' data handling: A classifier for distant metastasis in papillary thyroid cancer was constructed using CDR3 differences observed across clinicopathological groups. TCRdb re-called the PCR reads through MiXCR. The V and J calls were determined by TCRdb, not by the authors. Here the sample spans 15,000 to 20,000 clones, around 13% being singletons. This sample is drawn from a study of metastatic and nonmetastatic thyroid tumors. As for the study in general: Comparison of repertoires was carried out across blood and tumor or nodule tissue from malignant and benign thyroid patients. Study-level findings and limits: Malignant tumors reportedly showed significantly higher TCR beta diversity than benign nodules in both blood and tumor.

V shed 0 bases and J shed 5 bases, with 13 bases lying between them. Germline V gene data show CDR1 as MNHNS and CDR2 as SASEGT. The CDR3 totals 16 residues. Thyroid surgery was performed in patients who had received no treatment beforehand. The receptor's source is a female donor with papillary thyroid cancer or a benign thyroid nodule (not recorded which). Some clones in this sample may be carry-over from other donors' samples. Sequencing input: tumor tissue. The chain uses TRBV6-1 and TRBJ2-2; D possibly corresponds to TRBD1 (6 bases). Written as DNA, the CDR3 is TGTGCCAGCAGTGAAGCAGCTGGGGGCGAAACCGGGGAGCTGTTTTTT. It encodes CASSEAAGGETGELFF.